These T cell receptor beta chains were read from a single sample in a study of blood T cell repertoires in COVID-19. Repertoires were generated with immunoSEQ multiplex PCR, while TCRdb's copy carries only in-frame clones and drops some. In the table there are 200,000 to 250,000 clones, about 89% of which are singletons. Sample: peripheral blood. The source is an older woman who had recovered from COVID-19. The CDR3 runs from the conserved cysteine through the conserved F or W. Each record gives: V gene, J gene, CDR3 protein.

>TRBV6-7|TRBJ2-7
CASKFWATGSNYEQYF
>TRBV23-1|TRBJ1-1
CASSQSVGQENTEAFF
>TRBV4-1|TRBJ1-5
CASSQDWAGRRQPQHF
>TRBV5-8|TRBJ2-1
CASPRDRGRREQFF
>TRBV27|TRBJ2-3
CASSLGQGGTQYF
>TRBV24-1|TRBJ2-1
CATSDFGQGSYNEQFF
>TRBV6-5|TRBJ2-1
CASSSLGTNEQFF
>TRBV3-1/TRBV3-2|TRBJ2-3
CASSQYTKYITDTQYF
>TRBV19|TRBJ1-2
CASSMYGPWEIGGYTF
>TRBV9|TRBJ1-1
CASSVASTRQGKAFF
>TRBV5-5|TRBJ2-1
CASSSTRGLLNEQFF
>TRBV2|TRBJ1-3
CASRASGNTIYF
>TRBV6-6|TRBJ1-5
CASSYGGSNQPQHF
>TRBV7-2|TRBJ2-1
CASSGRPSGNLNEQFF
>TRBV6-5|TRBJ2-3
CASSFRGSDTQYF
>TRBV7-8|TRBJ2-5
CASSLGQNQETQYF